Each of the 19 T cell receptor beta chains below was sequenced from the same sample in a study of shared clonotypes between healthy human individuals. The naive CD8 population came from CD45RO-negative cells selected for CCR7, without terminally differentiated effector memory CD45RA+ cells. Sequenced by immunoSEQ multiplex PCR; TCRdb stores in-frame clones only, minus some. Of 550,000 to 650,000 clones in the sample, about 96% are singletons; the top ten hold 0.11%. The sequencing input was naive CD8+ T cells sorted from blood. Source of these receptors: a woman under 40 in good health.

The V and J genes are TRBV19 and TRBJ2-2; TRBD2 matches at 7 bases. This CDR3 is built from 16 residues. J lost 7 bases, V lost 1 base, and 9 bases had no gene match. Germline CDR1 LNHDA, CDR2 SQIVND (reference sequence). The CDR3 coding sequence is TGTGCCAGTAGTATAGTTGGGCTAGCGGAGGACGGGGAGCTGTTTTTT. Its protein is CASSIVGLAEDGELFF.

The V call is TRBV7-9, the J call TRBJ2-1, with D uncertain. Deletions cut 6 bases from V and 8 bases from J, with 11 bases between. The CDR3 totals 12 residues. Germline lookup yields CDR1 SEHNR and CDR2 FQNEAQ (reference sequence). CDR3 in amino acids: CASRALLDEQFF. In nucleotides, the CDR3 is TGTGCCAGCAGGGCCCTGTTGGATGAGCAGTTCTTC. The full variable domain, with the rest looked up from reference TRBV7-9 and TRBJ2-1, is DTGVSQNPRHKITKRGQNVTFRCDPISEHNRLYWYRQTLGQGPEFLTYFQNEAQLEKSRLLSDRFSAERPKGSFSTLEIQRTEQGDSAMYLCASRALLDEQFFGPGTRLTVL.

The V call is TRBV6-5, the J call TRBJ1-6; TRBD1 is a possible D gene (5 bases). Per the germline V gene, CDR1 is MNHEY and CDR2 is SVGAGI. This CDR3 spans 15 amino acids. The germline V and J ends were trimmed by 5 bases and 9 bases, with 17 bases remaining between them. CDR3 loop: CASSHAGTLGSPLHF. CDR3 sequence (DNA): TGTGCCAGCAGTCACGCAGGGACTCTAGGTTCACCCCTCCACTTT.

The V call is TRBV9, the J call TRBJ1-6, with D unclear. Per germline, CDR1 SGDLS and CDR2 YYNGEE. Trimming removed 0 bases at V and 11 bases at J, with 12 bases between. The CDR3 spans 14 residues. The CDR3 sequence is CASSVDSLDPPLHF. CDR3 coding DNA: TGTGCCAGCAGCGTAGACTCGCTGGACCCACCCCTCCACTTT.

J is TRBJ2-3 and V is TRBV27; 7 nucleotides agree with TRBD2. CDR1 is MNHEY, CDR2 SMNVEV, per germline (reference sequence). The CDR3 length is 15 residues. V gave up 4 bases and J gave up 5 bases; unmatched junction bases: 9. The CDR3 nucleotides read TGTGCCAGCAGTTACCTGGTGGGGGGGGTAGATACGCAGTATTTT. Residues: CASSYLVGGVDTQYF.

The chain uses TRBV5-6 and TRBJ2-7; D is perhaps TRBD2 (6 bases). The germline CDR1 and CDR2 sequences are SGHDT and YYEEEE. The V gene lost 4 bases and the J gene lost 7 bases, with 15 bases spanning the gap. The CDR3 consists of 13 residues. The CDR3 bases are TGTGCCAGCAGCCTAGGGACTTCCCGAGAGCAGTACTTC. Its protein product is CASSLGTSREQYF.

This clone was detected only once. The chain has TRBV9 and TRBJ2-1; 12 nucleotides agree with TRBD2. The trim removed 0 bases at V and 6 bases at J, leaving 1 base unmatched. The CDR3 contains 15 residues. Looked up from germline, CDR1 is SGDLS and CDR2 is YYNGEE. The CDR3 protein is CASSVETSGSNEQFF. CDR3 DNA: TGTGCCAGCAGCGTAGAGACTAGCGGGAGCAATGAGCAGTTCTTC.

The chain joins TRBV6-4 to TRBJ1-1, with D possibly matching TRBD1 (6 bases). The CDR3 length is 17 residues. V lost 2 bases and J 5 bases, leaving 21 bases between the germline ends. Germline V gives CDR1 MRHNA, CDR2 SNTAGT. Here the CDR3 DNA reads TGTGCCAGCAGTGACCCCCAGGGGCGGGGGGGCGGAACTGAAGCTTTCTTT. Protein sequence: CASSDPQGRGGGTEAFF.

This clone was counted once. The gene calls are TRBV7-9 and TRBJ2-6; D is perhaps TRBD1 (5 bases). V was clipped by 5 bases and J by 2 bases, with 16 bases between them. This CDR3 is built from 17 residues. Germline CDR1 is SEHNR and CDR2 is FQNEAQ (reference sequence). Written as DNA, the CDR3 is TGTGCCAGCAGCCAAGTGACAGCGCTAGCTGGGGCCAACGTCCTGACTTTC. Residues: CASSQVTALAGANVLTF.

The genes are TRBV4-2 and TRBJ1-1; D not certain. Trimming left V 0 bases short and J 1 base short, with 15 bases between. Germline lookup yields CDR1 LGHNA and CDR2 YNFKEQ. The CDR3 runs to 17 residues. The CDR3 spells CASSQDFIATSNTEAFF. CDR3 sequence (DNA): TGTGCCAGCAGCCAAGATTTCATAGCGACCTCGAACACTGAAGCTTTCTTT.

The chain employs TRBV20-1 and TRBJ2-1, with D possibly matching TRBD2 (6 bases). CDR3 length equals 11 residues. Germline CDR1 is DFQATT and CDR2 is SNEGSKA (reference sequence). Trimming stripped 6 bases from V and 10 bases from J, with 13 bases between. CDR3 coding DNA: TGCAGTGCCCAGGCGGGACGGGAGCAGTTCTTC. Translation gives CSAQAGREQFF.

This sequence joins TRBV27 and TRBJ1-1; the D is unclear. V lost 7 bases and J lost 1, with 10 bases in between. The V gene's germline CDR1 is MNHEY and CDR2 SMNVEV (reference sequence). This CDR3 has 13 amino acids. Written as DNA, the CDR3 is TGTGCCAGCATCCCGGACGGGAACACTGAAGCTTTCTTT. Translated, it gives CASIPDGNTEAFF.

The rearrangement uses TRBV6-6 and TRBJ1-6, with D perhaps matching TRBD1 (5 bases). The CDR3 spans 14 residues. Germline CDR1 MNHNY, CDR2 SVGAGI (reference sequence). The V end lost 2 bases, the J end lost 5 bases, and 7 bases lay between the germline ends. The CDR3 here is CASSYGGDNSPLHF. CDR3 DNA: TGTGCCAGCAGTTACGGGGGGGATAATTCACCCCTCCACTTT.

This chain joins TRBV27 and TRBJ2-2; 9 nucleotides match TRBD2. Trimming at V came to 2 bases and at J to 1 base, leaving 2 bases not matched to a gene. Germline-derived CDR1 and CDR2 are MNHEY and SMNVEV (reference sequence). This CDR3 comprises 16 residues. The CDR3 DNA reads as TGTGCCAGCAGTTTACTAGCGGGGATGAACACCGGGGAGCTGTTTTTT. Its protein is CASSLLAGMNTGELFF.

The chain employs TRBV10-3 and TRBJ2-3, with D maybe TRBD2 (5 bases). CDR3 length equals 19 residues. Germline values: CDR1 ENHRY, CDR2 SYGVKD. V dropped 3 bases and J dropped 4 bases, with 26 bases sitting between them. The CDR3 is CAISDPTFSHKAGPDTQYF. The CDR3, as DNA: TGTGCCATCAGTGACCCCACCTTCTCCCATAAGGCGGGTCCAGATACGCAGTATTTT.

Regarding this clone: This specimen includes other DNA sequences encoding the same CDR3. CDR3 in DNA: TGTGCCAGCAGCTTAGATCTAGCGGGAGTCACAGATACGCAGTATTTT. It is translated as CASSLDLAGVTDTQYF. This chain joins TRBV11-2 and TRBJ2-3; 10 bases line up with TRBD2. This CDR3 comprises 16 residues. CDR1 and CDR2 (germline): SGHAT, FQNNGV. After removal of 0 bases from V and 2 bases from J, the junction contained 2 bases not matched to a gene.

On this clone: This sample includes further DNA sequences coding for the same CDR3. The CDR3 DNA sequence: TGTGCCAGCAGCTTAGTAGCGGGAGAAGATACGCAGTATTTT. Residues: CASSLVAGEDTQYF. The J gene is TRBJ2-3, the V gene TRBV11-2, with 9 nucleotides matching TRBD2. This CDR3 spans 14 amino acids. Germline V gives CDR1 SGHAT, CDR2 FQNNGV. V lost 1 base, J lost 5 bases, and 1 base stayed unmatched.

Regarding this clone: The same CDR3 is also encoded by other DNA sequences in this sample. The chain's CDR3 is CASSLFGGPLSYEQYF. The CDR3 DNA is TGTGCCAGCAGTTTATTTGGGGGTCCGCTGTCCTACGAGCAGTACTTC. The chain links TRBV28 to TRBJ2-7; D possibly uses TRBD1 or TRBD2 (5 bases each). Germline-derived CDR1 and CDR2 are MDHEN and SYDVKM. This CDR3 is 16 amino acids long. V was clipped by 1 base and J by 1 base, with 14 bases between them.

This chain links TRBV2 with TRBJ2-3; TRBD2 might be the D (7 bases). Germline CDR1 and CDR2: SNHLY and FYNNEI. Trimming left V 10 bases short and J 8 bases short, with 16 bases between. CDR3 length equals 12 residues. CDR3 sequence: CAIEGGGSTQYF. In DNA, the CDR3 is TGTGCCATCGAAGGGGGGGGCAGTACGCAGTATTTT.